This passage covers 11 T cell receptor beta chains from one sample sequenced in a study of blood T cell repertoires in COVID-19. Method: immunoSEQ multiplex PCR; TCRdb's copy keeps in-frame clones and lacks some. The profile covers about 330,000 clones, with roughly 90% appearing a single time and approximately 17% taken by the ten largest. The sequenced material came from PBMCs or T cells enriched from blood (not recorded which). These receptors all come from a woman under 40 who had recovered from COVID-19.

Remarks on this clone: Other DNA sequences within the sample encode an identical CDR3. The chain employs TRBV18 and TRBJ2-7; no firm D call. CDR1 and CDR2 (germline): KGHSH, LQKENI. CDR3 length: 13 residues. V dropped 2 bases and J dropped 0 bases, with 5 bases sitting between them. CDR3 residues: CASSPASSYEQYF. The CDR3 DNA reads TGTGCCAGCTCACCAGCTAGCTCCTACGAGCAGTACTTC.

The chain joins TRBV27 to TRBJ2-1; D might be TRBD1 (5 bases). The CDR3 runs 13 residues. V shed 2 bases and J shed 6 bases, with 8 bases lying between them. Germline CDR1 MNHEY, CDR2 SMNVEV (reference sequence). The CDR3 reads CASSLTRVNEQFF. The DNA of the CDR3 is TGTGCCAGCAGTTTAACCAGGGTCAATGAGCAGTTCTTC.

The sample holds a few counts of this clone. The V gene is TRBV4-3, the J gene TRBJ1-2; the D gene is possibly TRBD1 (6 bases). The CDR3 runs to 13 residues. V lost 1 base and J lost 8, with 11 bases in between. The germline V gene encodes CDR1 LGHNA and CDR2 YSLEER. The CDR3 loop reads CASSQAGAGGYTF. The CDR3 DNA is TGCGCCAGCAGCCAAGCAGGGGCAGGGGGCTACACCTTC.

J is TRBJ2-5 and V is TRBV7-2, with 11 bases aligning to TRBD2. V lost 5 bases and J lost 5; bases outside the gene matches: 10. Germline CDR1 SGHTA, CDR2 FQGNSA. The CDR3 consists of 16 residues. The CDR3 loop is CASSIRSGRVGETQYF. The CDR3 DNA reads TGTGCCAGCAGCATTCGTAGCGGGAGGGTAGGGGAGACCCAGTACTTC.

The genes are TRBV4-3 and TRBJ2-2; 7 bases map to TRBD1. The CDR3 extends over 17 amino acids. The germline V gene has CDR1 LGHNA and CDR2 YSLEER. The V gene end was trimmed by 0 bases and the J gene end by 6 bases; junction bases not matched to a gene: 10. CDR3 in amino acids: CASSQDFGTGVAGELFF. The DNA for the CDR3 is TGCGCCAGCAGCCAAGATTTCGGCACAGGGGTGGCCGGGGAGCTGTTTTTT.

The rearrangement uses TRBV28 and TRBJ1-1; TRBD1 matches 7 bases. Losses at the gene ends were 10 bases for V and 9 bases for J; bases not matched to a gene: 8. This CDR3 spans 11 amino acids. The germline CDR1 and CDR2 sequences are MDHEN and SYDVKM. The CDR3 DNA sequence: TGTGCCACCACGGGACAGAGAAAAGCTTTCTTT. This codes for CATTGQRKAFF.

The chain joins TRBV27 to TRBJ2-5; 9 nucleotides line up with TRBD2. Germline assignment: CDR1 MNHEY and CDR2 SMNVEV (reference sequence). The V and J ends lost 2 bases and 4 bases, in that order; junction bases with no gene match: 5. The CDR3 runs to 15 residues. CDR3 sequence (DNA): TGTGCCAGCAGTTTAACGCGGGGGGGCAGAGAGACCCAGTACTTC. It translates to CASSLTRGGRETQYF.

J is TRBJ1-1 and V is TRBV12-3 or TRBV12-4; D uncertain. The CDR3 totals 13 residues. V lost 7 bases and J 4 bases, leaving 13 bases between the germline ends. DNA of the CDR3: TGTGCCAGCACCAGGTTCGAGGGCACTGAAGCTTTCTTT. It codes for CASTRFEGTEAFF.

Here the CDR3 DNA reads TGCGCCAGCCGGACAGGGGGCAACACCGGGGAGCTGTTTTTT. Its protein is CASRTGGNTGELFF. The V gene is TRBV4-1, the J gene TRBJ2-2; TRBD1 matches at 11 bases. The length of the CDR3 is 14 residues. Trimming cost V 8 bases and J 2 bases; bases outside gene matches: 1. The germline gives CDR1 MGHRA, CDR2 YSYEKL.

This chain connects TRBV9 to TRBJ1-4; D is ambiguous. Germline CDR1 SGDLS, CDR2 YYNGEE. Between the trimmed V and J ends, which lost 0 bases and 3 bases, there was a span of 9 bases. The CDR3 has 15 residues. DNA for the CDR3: TGTGCCAGCAGCGTAGACGGGTTAGCTAATGAAAAACTGTTTTTT. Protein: CASSVDGLANEKLFF.

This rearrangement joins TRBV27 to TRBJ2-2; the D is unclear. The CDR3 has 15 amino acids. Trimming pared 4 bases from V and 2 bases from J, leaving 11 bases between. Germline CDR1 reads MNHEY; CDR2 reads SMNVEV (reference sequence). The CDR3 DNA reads TGTGCCAGCAGTTCCCTTGGGCTTAACACCGGGGAGCTGTTTTTT. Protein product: CASSSLGLNTGELFF.